This record concerns one T cell receptor (beta chain) sequence. The antigen is undetermined. The junction differs from germline at one of its ends, possibly a read error. The data stem from a study of T cell responses to AZD1222 COVID-19 vaccine. Overall study context: The analysis combined second doses at about 4 or about 12 weeks.

Findings and limits, study-wide: The breadth and depth of Spike-specific TCRs increased once two AZD1222 doses had been given. There were repertoire samples only from the period after the peak T cell response.

Assay: immunoSEQ multiplex PCR; the TCRdb copy retains only in-frame clones and omits some. The sample lists 67,000 or so clones, about four fifths seen once, with roughly 9.8% in the top ten. The CDR3 contains 13 residues. CDR1 is MNHNS and CDR2 is SASEGT in the germline V gene. Sequenced material: peripheral blood, taken on day 0 of AZD1222 vaccination. The chain employs TRBV6-1 and TRBJ1-2, with a possible D match to TRBD1 (6 bases). The source is an adult in good health. CDR3 protein: CASGEQGGGGYTF. CDR3 DNA sequence: TGTGCCAGCGGTGAACAGGGAGGAGGGGGCTACACCTTC.